This entry lists 20 T cell receptor beta chains sequenced from one sample in a study of blood T cell repertoires in COVID-19. The data were produced by immunoSEQ multiplex PCR, yet TCRdb's version contains in-frame clones alone and is incomplete. Among around 250,000 clones listed, about 90% were seen once. Sequencing was done on a sample of PBMCs or T cells enriched from blood (not recorded which). Receptor source: a human donor in a cohort exposed to, infected with or recovered from COVID-19 (not recorded which). The donor label of this sample is uncertain.

The chain links TRBV6-5 to TRBJ2-7, with D possibly being TRBD1 (6 bases). V lost 6 bases and J lost 2, with 14 bases in between. CDR1 is MNHEY and CDR2 is SVGAGI in the germline V gene. This CDR3 has 14 amino acids. CDR3 in DNA: TGTGCCAGCAGCCTTACACAGGGCACCTACGAGCAGTACTTC. Residues: CASSLTQGTYEQYF.

This clone was counted once. The chain employs TRBV7-9 and TRBJ2-2; D is possibly TRBD2 (5 bases). Germline CDR1 is SEHNR and CDR2 is FQNEAQ (reference sequence). This CDR3 has 17 residues. The V end lost 7 bases, the J end lost 6 bases, and 24 bases lay between the germline ends. CDR3 DNA: TGTGCCAGCAACAAGCTTATCCGGGGAGAAGGCCCCGGGGAGCTGTTTTTT. Translation: CASNKLIRGEGPGELFF.

This clone has more than one count but fewer than ten. V usage is TRBV7-6 and J usage is TRBJ2-1, with 9 bases matching TRBD1. The CDR3 is 14 residues long. CDR1 is SGHVS, CDR2 FNYEAQ, per germline. The V segment lost 5 bases and the J segment 7 bases; nucleotides outside the gene matches: 6. The DNA for the CDR3 is TGTGCCAGCAGCACCGGACAGGGGCATAATGAGCAGTTCTTC. It is translated as CASSTGQGHNEQFF.

This rearrangement joins TRBV4-3 to TRBJ1-2; no clear D gene. CDR3 length: 13 residues. The ends were cut back, 2 bases at V and 10 bases at J, with 14 bases in the middle. The germline CDR1 and CDR2 sequences are LGHNA and YSLEER. CDR3 DNA sequence: TGCGCCAGCAGCCAACCCGACGGGATCGACTACACCTTC. Translating it yields CASSQPDGIDYTF.

This rearrangement joins TRBV20-1 to TRBJ1-2, with 7 bases lining up with TRBD1. Germline V gene lookup returns CDR1 DFQATT and CDR2 SNEGSKA (reference sequence). J was trimmed by 4 bases and V by 3 bases; bases with no gene match: 8. CDR3 length equals 14 residues. The CDR3 sequence is CSASNNRGPYGYTF. In nucleotides, the CDR3 is TGCAGTGCTAGTAATAACAGGGGCCCCTATGGCTACACCTTC.

The chain links TRBV18 to TRBJ1-1; D possibly corresponds to TRBD1 (5 bases). The V and J ends lost 1 base and 3 bases respectively, with 9 bases between them. The CDR3 is made up of 14 amino acids. Germline V lookup: CDR1 KGHSH, CDR2 LQKENI. The CDR3 loop is CASSPRRGDTEAFF. CDR3 coding DNA: TGTGCCAGCTCACCACGGCGGGGGGACACTGAAGCTTTCTTT. Full variable domain (missing parts from reference TRBV18 and TRBJ1-1): NAGVMQNPRHLVRRRGQEARLRCSPMKGHSHVYWYRQLPEEGLKFMVYLQKENIIDESGMPKERFSAEFPKEGPSILRIQQVVRGDSAAYFCASSPRRGDTEAFFGQGTRLTVV.

The chain links TRBV6-2 or TRBV6-3 to TRBJ2-3; 10 bases map to TRBD2. Germline CDR1 reads MNHEY; CDR2 reads SVGEGT. The V and J ends lost 6 bases and 1 base, in that order; junction bases with no gene match: 10. The CDR3 runs to 17 residues. The CDR3 protein is CASSRPGAGGRTDTQYF. CDR3 nucleotides: TGTGCCAGCAGCCGACCGGGAGCGGGGGGGCGCACAGATACGCAGTATTTT.

CDR3 sequence (DNA): TGTGCCAGCAGCTTAGCGCAGTCCTACGAGCAGTACTTC. The encoded protein is CASSLAQSYEQYF. The chain joins TRBV7-2 to TRBJ2-7; D remains unclear. CDR1 is SGHTA and CDR2 is FQGNSA in the germline V gene. The V gene lost 0 bases and the J gene lost 1 base, with 4 bases spanning the gap. This CDR3 is built from 13 residues.

J is TRBJ2-5 and V is TRBV7-7; the match to TRBD2 covers 12 bases. CDR3 length: 17 amino acids. V shed 5 bases, J shed 5 bases, and the junction held 12 bases outside the gene matches. Germline values: CDR1 SSHAT, CDR2 FNYEAQ (reference sequence). The CDR3 region is CASSIRIGLAGPETQYF. In DNA form, the CDR3 reads TGTGCCAGCAGCATAAGAATAGGACTAGCGGGGCCGGAGACCCAGTACTTC.

V is TRBV5-4 and J is TRBJ1-2; the match to TRBD1 covers 10 bases. The CDR3 spans 15 residues. J gave up 12 bases and V 4 bases, and 15 bases lay outside the gene matches. Germline CDR1 is SGHNT and CDR2 is YYREEE (reference sequence). The CDR3 sequence: CASSPPPPGQGKNTF. As DNA, the CDR3 is TGTGCCAGCAGCCCACCCCCACCGGGACAGGGGAAAAACACCTTC.

The chain carries TRBV7-6 and TRBJ1-1; TRBD1 is a possible D gene (5 bases). Germline loops: CDR1 SGHVS, CDR2 FNYEAQ. Trimming cost V 7 bases and J 4 bases, with 13 bases left between them. CDR3 length: 13 amino acids. The CDR3 DNA sequence: TGTGCCAGCATCCCTTCCGGGGGCACTGAAGCTTTCTTT. Its protein is CASIPSGGTEAFF.

The rearrangement joins TRBV9 to TRBJ1-5; D may be TRBD1 (5 bases). V dropped 4 bases and J dropped 6 bases, with 14 bases sitting between them. Germline V gives CDR1 SGDLS, CDR2 YYNGEE. This CDR3 contains 14 residues. The CDR3 DNA follows: TGTGCCAGCAGCCCGCCAGGGATAGGTCAGCCCCAGCATTTT. Protein product: CASSPPGIGQPQHF.

This clone was seen a single time. This chain joins TRBV7-9 and TRBJ1-1; no clear D. This CDR3 has 13 residues. Germline CDR1 reads SEHNR; CDR2 reads FQNEAQ (reference sequence). Trimming removed 8 bases at V and 3 bases at J, with 13 bases between. The CDR3: CASVTSLDTEAFF. DNA of the CDR3: TGTGCCAGCGTCACCAGTTTGGACACTGAAGCTTTCTTT. The full variable domain, its missing parts supplied by reference TRBV7-9 and TRBJ1-1, is DTGVSQNPRHKITKRGQNVTFRCDPISEHNRLYWYRQTLGQGPEFLTYFQNEAQLEKSRLLSDRFSAERPKGSFSTLEIQRTEQGDSAMYLCASVTSLDTEAFFGQGTRLTVV.

This clone is a singleton in its sample. This chain links TRBV3-1 (or the pseudogene TRBV3-2) with TRBJ1-4, with D possibly matching TRBD1 (5 bases). V lost 1 base, J lost 6 bases, and 9 bases lay in between. This CDR3 spans 14 amino acids. In germline, CDR1 is LGHDT, CDR2 YNNKEL (reference sequence). CDR3 amino acids: CASSQGGAYEKLFF. CDR3 DNA sequence: TGTGCCAGCAGCCAAGGGGGCGCTTATGAAAAACTGTTTTTT.

The table lists this clone with a count of one. CDR3 protein: CASSLSAGAFEQYF. CDR3 sequence (DNA): TGTGCCAGCAGCTTATCAGCGGGGGCCTTCGAGCAGTACTTC. The chain has TRBV5-5 and TRBJ2-7, with TRBD2 matching 8 bases. The CDR3 is 14 residues long. Germline CDR1 is SGHKS and CDR2 is YYEKEE (reference sequence). V gave up 2 bases and J gave up 6 bases; unmatched junction bases: 7.

This clone appeared a few times. V gene TRBV6-1 combines with J gene TRBJ2-2; D remains ambiguous. Germline CDR1 and CDR2: MNHNS and SASEGT. V lost 3 bases, J lost 4 bases, and 6 bases lay in between. This CDR3 region has 13 residues. The CDR3 DNA sequence: TGTGCCAGCAGTGACAGACTCACCGGGGAGCTGTTTTTT. As protein: CASSDRLTGELFF.

The chain's CDR3 is CASSFRESTGELFF. The CDR3 coding sequence is TGTGCCAGCAGTTTCCGCGAGAGCACCGGGGAGCTGTTTTTT. This chain links TRBV28 with TRBJ2-2; D uncertain. This CDR3 contains 14 residues. V was shortened by 3 bases and J by 4 bases, with 9 bases between the two germline ends. Germline V CDR1 and CDR2: MDHEN, SYDVKM.

There are a few counts of this clone. This chain uses TRBV5-8 with TRBJ1-2; 9 bases agree with TRBD1. The CDR3 is made up of 14 amino acids. Trimming removed 2 bases from V and 8 bases from J; junction bases left unmatched: 7. The V gene's germline CDR1 is SGHTS and CDR2 YDEGEE. CDR3 sequence reads: CASSLTGTGRGYTF. DNA of the CDR3: TGTGCCAGCAGCTTAACCGGGACAGGGAGAGGCTACACCTTC.

This clone was recorded only once. The chain links TRBV7-3 to TRBJ2-7; maybe TRBD2 (7 bases). V was trimmed by 5 bases and J by 5 bases, leaving 19 bases between them. CDR1 is SGHTA, CDR2 FQGTGA, per germline. CDR3 length equals 15 residues. CDR3 in amino acids: CASSPRGAGIDEQYF. CDR3 DNA: TGTGCCAGCAGCCCTCGGGGGGCAGGGATAGACGAGCAGTACTTC.

The chain links TRBV5-4 to TRBJ1-6; 10 bases line up with TRBD1. In germline, CDR1 is SGHNT, CDR2 YYREEE (reference sequence). The CDR3 contains 15 residues. V was clipped by 4 bases and J by 7 bases; unmatched bases: 5. The CDR3 DNA is TGTGCCAGCAGCGCGGGACAGGGGTCCAATTCACCCCTCCACTTT. Its protein product is CASSAGQGSNSPLHF.